The 6 T cell receptor beta chains reported below all come from one sample, sequenced in a study of shared T cell receptors in the human thymus. Generated by immunoSEQ multiplex PCR, the TCRdb table keeps only in-frame clones and is missing some. The sample carries about 610,000 clones, around nine tenths recorded once. These data also featured in a second study, about human thymus T cells.

Sequencing input: thymocytes. These receptors were taken from a boy less than two years old with a congenital heart defect.

Only a few counts were recorded for this clone. This chain uses TRBV5-1 with TRBJ2-7; D possibly corresponds to TRBD1 (5 bases). This CDR3 contains 15 residues. Per germline, CDR1 SGHRS and CDR2 YFSETQ. The V end was cut by 1 base, the J end by 3 bases, with 14 bases between. CDR3 in DNA: TGCGCCAGCAGCTTGATGCCAGGGAAGGACTACGAGCAGTACTTC. Encoded protein: CASSLMPGKDYEQYF. Drawing the rest from reference TRBV5-1 and TRBJ2-7, the complete variable domain is KAGVTQTPRYLIKTRGQQVTLSCSPISGHRSVSWYQQTPGQGLQFLFEYFSETQRNKGNFPGRFSGRQFSNSRSEMNVSTLELGDSALYLCASSLMPGKDYEQYFGPGTRLTVT.

The chain carries TRBV7-8 and TRBJ1-1; unclear D gene. This CDR3 is built from 12 residues. Per germline, CDR1 SGHVS and CDR2 FQNEAQ. Trimming removed 0 bases from V and 7 bases from J, with 6 bases in between. The chain's CDR3 is CASSLAPGEAFF. DNA of the CDR3: TGTGCCAGCAGCTTAGCGCCAGGTGAAGCTTTCTTT.

Points on this clone: One end of the junction varies from germline; a read error may be responsible. The rearrangement joins TRBV7-2 to TRBJ2-2; maybe TRBD1 (6 bases). Germline-derived CDR1 and CDR2 are SGHTA and FQGNSA. The CDR3 is 12 residues long. The CDR3: CASSLEGVSLAF. Here the CDR3 DNA reads TGTGCCAGCAGCTTAGAGGGGGTCAGCCTGGCTTTT.

V and J are TRBV7-3 and TRBJ2-1, with D possibly being TRBD2 (6 bases). The V gene's germline CDR1 is SGHTA and CDR2 FQGTGA. The CDR3 sequence is 16 residues long. V gave up 2 bases and J gave up 0 bases, with 11 bases separating them. The CDR3 region has the DNA TGTGCCAGCAGCTTACCTAGCGCAGGCTCCTACAATGAGCAGTTCTTC. Residues: CASSLPSAGSYNEQFF.

J is TRBJ1-2 and V is TRBV5-4; D may be TRBD1 (6 bases). The CDR3 spans 15 residues. V lost 0 bases to trimming and J lost 4 bases, with 13 bases between them. Germline CDR1 reads SGHNT; CDR2 reads YYREEE (reference sequence). CDR3 residues: CASSLVRGASYGYTF. The DNA of the CDR3 is TGTGCCAGCAGCTTGGTGCGGGGGGCCAGCTATGGCTACACCTTC.

The chain employs TRBV9 and TRBJ2-3, with a weak D call TRBD2 (6 bases). The CDR3 extends over 14 amino acids. V was cut by 0 bases and J by 4 bases, with 9 bases left in between. The germline V gene has CDR1 SGDLS and CDR2 YYNGEE. The chain's CDR3 is CASSVAGAADTQYF. The DNA for the CDR3 is TGTGCCAGCAGCGTAGCGGGAGCAGCAGATACGCAGTATTTT.